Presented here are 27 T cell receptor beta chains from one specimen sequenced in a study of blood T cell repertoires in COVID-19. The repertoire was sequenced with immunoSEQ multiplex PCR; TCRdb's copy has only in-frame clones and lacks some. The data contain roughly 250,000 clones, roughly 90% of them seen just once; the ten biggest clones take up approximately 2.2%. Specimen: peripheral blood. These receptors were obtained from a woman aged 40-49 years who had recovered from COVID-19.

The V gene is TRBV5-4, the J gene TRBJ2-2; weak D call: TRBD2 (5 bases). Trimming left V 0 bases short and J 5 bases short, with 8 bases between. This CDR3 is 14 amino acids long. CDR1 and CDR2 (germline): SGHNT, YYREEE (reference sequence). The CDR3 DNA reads TGTGCCAGCAGCTTGGGACGGAGGACCGGGGAGCTGTTTTTT. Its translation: CASSLGRRTGELFF.

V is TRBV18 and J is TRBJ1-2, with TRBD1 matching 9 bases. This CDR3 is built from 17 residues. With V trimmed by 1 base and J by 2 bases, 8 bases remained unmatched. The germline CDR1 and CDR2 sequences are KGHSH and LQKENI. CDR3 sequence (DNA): TGTGCCAGCTCACCACTCTCGTCGGACAGGGGAAACTATGGCTACACCTTC. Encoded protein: CASSPLSSDRGNYGYTF.

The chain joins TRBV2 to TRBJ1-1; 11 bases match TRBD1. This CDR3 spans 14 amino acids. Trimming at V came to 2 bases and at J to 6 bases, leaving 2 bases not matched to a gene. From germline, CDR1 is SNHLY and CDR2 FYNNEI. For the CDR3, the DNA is TGTGCCAGCAGTGAACAGGGACAGGGGGCTGAAGCTTTCTTT. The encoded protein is CASSEQGQGAEAFF.

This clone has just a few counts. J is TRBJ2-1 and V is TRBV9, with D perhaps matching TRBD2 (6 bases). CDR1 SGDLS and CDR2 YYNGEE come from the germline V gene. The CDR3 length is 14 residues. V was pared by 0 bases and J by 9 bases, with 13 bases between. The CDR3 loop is CASSVGLEVGEQFF. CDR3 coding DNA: TGTGCCAGCAGCGTAGGACTAGAAGTGGGTGAGCAGTTCTTC.

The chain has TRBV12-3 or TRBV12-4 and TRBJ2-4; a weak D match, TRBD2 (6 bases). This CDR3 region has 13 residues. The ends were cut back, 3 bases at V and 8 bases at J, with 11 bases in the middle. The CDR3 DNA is TGTGCCAGCAGTTTGGTCGGGAGTGACATTCAGTACTTC. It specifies CASSLVGSDIQYF.

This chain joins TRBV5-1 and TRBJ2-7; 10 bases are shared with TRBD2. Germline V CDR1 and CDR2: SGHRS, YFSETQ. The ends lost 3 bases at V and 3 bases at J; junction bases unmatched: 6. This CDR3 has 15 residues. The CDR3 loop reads CASSSTGTSDYEQYF. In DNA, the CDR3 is TGCGCCAGCAGCTCAACCGGGACTAGCGACTACGAGCAGTACTTC.

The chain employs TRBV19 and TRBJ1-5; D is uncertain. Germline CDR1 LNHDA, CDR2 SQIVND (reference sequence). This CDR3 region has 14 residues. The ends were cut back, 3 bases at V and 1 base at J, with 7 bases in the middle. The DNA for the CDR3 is TGTGCCAGTAGTATTAGGGAGAGCAATCAGCCCCAGCATTTT. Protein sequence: CASSIRESNQPQHF. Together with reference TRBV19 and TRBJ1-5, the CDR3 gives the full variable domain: DGGITQSPKYLFRKEGQNVTLSCEQNLNHDAMYWYRQDPGQGLRLIYYSQIVNDFQKGDIAEGYSVSREKKESFPLTVTSAQKNPTAFYLCASSIRESNQPQHFGDGTRLSIL.

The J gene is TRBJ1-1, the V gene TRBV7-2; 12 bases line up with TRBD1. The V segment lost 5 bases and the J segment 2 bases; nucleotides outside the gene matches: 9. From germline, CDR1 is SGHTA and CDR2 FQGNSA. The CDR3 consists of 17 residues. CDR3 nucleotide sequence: TGTGCCAGCAGCGATGGCGGGACAGGGGGCCATAACACTGAAGCTTTCTTT. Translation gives CASSDGGTGGHNTEAFF.

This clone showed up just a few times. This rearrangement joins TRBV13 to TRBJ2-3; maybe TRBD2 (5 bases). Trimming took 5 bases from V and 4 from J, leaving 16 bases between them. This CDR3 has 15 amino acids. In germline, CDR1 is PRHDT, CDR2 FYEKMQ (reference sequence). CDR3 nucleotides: TGTGCCAGCAGCCCTAACGATCCCGGGGCAGATACGCAGTATTTT. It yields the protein CASSPNDPGADTQYF.

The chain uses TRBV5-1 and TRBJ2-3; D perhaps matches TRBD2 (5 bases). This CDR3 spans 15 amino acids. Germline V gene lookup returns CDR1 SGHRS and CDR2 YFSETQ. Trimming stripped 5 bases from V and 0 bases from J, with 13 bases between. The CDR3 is CASSSWTASTDTQYF. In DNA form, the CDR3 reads TGCGCCAGCAGTTCATGGACTGCTAGCACAGATACGCAGTATTTT.

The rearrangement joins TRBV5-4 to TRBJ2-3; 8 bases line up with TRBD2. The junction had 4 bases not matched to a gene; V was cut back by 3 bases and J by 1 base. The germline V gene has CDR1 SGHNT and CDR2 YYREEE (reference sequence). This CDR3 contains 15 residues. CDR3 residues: CASSSLAGRTDTQYF. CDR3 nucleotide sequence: TGTGCCAGCAGCTCTTTAGCGGGGCGCACAGATACGCAGTATTTT.

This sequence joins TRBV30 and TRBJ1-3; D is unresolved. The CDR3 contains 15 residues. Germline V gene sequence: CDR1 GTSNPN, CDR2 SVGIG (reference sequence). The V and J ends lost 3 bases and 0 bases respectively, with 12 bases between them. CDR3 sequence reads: CAWSQDLGSGNTIYF. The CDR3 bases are TGTGCCTGGAGCCAGGACTTGGGCTCTGGAAACACCATATATTTT.

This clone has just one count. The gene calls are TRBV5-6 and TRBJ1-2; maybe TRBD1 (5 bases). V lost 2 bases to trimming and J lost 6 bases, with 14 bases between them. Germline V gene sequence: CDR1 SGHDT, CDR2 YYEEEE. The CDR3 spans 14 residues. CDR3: CASSFTGGGDGYTF. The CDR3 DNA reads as TGTGCCAGCAGCTTTACGGGGGGAGGCGATGGCTACACCTTC.

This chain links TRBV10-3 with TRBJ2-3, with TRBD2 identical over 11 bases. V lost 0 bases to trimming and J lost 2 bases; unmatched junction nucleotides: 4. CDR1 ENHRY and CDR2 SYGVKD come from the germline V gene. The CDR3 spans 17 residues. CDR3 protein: CAISESGLADYTDTQYF. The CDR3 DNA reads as TGTGCCATCAGTGAGTCGGGACTAGCGGACTACACAGATACGCAGTATTTT.

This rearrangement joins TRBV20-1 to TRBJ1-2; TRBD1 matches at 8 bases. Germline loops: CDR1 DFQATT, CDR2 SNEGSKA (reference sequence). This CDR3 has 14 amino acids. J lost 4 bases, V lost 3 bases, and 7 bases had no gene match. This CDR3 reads CSASGQGTPYGYTF. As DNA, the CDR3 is TGCAGTGCTAGTGGACAGGGTACACCCTATGGCTACACCTTC.

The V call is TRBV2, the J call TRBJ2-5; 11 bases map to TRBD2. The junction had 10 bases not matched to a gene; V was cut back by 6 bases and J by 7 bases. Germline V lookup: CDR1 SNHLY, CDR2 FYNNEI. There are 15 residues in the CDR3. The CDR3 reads CASRPLAGGTVTQYF. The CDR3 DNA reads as TGTGCCAGCAGGCCCCTAGCGGGGGGTACGGTGACCCAGTACTTC.

CDR3 in amino acids: CASSEALGTGRTGYTF. CDR3 bases: TGTGCCAGCAGTGAAGCGCTTGGGACAGGCCGAACAGGCTACACCTTC. This chain joins TRBV2 and TRBJ1-2, with 8 nucleotides matching TRBD1. J lost 8 bases, V lost 0 bases, and 11 bases had no gene match. The CDR3 is 16 amino acids. CDR1 is SNHLY, CDR2 FYNNEI, per germline.

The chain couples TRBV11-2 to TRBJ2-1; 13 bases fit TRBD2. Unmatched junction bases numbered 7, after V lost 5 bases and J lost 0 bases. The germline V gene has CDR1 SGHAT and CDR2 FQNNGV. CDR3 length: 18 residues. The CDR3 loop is CASSPGLAGSSSYNEQFF. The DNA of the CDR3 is TGTGCCAGCAGCCCGGGACTAGCGGGAAGCAGCTCCTACAATGAGCAGTTCTTC.

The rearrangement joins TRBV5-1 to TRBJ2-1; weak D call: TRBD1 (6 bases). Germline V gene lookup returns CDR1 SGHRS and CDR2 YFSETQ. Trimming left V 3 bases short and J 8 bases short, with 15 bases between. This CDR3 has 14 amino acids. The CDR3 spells CASSSMTGTHEQFF. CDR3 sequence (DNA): TGCGCCAGCAGCTCGATGACAGGAACCCATGAGCAGTTCTTC.

The CDR3 sequence is CAWSGQGGRSPLHF. For the CDR3, the DNA is TGTGCCTGGAGCGGACAGGGGGGTCGCTCACCCCTCCACTTT. The V gene is TRBV30, the J gene TRBJ1-6, with 10 nucleotides matching TRBD1. The germline V gene encodes CDR1 GTSNPN and CDR2 SVGIG (reference sequence). The CDR3 has 14 amino acids. J gave up 10 bases and V 3 bases, and 6 bases lay outside the gene matches.

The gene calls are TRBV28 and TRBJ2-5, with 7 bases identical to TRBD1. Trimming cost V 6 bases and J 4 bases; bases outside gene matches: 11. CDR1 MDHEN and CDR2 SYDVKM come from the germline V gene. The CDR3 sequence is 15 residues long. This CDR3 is CASSHGAGGRETQYF. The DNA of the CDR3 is TGTGCCAGCAGCCATGGAGCAGGGGGTCGAGAGACCCAGTACTTC. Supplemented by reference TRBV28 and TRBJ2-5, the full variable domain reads DVKVTQSSRYLVKRTGEKVFLECVQDMDHENMFWYRQDPGLGLRLIYFSYDVKMKEKGDIPEGYSVSREKKERFSLILESASTNQTSMYLCASSHGAGGRETQYFGPGTRLLVL.

CDR3 sequence: CASSRPLTYEQYF. Here the CDR3 DNA reads TGTGCCAGCAGTCGTCCACTGACCTACGAGCAGTACTTC. The chain employs TRBV6-2 or TRBV6-3 and TRBJ2-7; no reliable D call. The V end lost 5 bases, the J end lost 2 bases, and 10 bases lay between the germline ends. The CDR3 loop spans 13 amino acids. Germline CDR1 is MNHEY and CDR2 is SVGEGT.

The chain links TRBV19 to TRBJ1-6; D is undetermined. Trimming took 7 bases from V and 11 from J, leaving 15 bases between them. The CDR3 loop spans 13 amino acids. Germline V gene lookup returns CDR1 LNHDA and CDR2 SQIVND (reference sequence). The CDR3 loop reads CASTDRTLAPLHF. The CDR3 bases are TGTGCCAGTACCGATAGGACTTTGGCACCCCTCCACTTT.

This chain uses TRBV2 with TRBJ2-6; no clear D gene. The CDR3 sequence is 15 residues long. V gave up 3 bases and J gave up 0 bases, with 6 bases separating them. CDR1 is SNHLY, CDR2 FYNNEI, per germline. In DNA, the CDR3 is TGTGCCAGCAGTGACAGGAACTCTGGGGCCAACGTCCTGACTTTC. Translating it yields CASSDRNSGANVLTF.

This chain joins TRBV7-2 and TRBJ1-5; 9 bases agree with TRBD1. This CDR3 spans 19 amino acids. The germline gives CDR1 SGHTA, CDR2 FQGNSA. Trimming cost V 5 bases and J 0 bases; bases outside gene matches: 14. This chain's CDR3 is CASSGSPDRGVTSNQPQHF. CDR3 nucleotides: TGTGCCAGCAGCGGATCTCCGGACAGGGGCGTGACTAGCAATCAGCCCCAGCATTTT.

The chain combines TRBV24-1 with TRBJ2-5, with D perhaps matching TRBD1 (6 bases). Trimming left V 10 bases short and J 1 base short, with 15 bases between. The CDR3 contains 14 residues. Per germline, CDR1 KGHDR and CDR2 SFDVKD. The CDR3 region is CATSIGGPQETQYF. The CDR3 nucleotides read TGTGCCACTTCCATTGGGGGCCCCCAAGAGACCCAGTACTTC.

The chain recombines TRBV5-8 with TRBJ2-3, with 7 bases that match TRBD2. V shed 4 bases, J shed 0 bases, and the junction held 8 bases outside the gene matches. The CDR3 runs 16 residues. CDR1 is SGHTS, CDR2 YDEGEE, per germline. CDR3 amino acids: CASSALAVVSTDTQYF. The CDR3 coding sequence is TGTGCCAGCAGCGCCCTAGCGGTCGTAAGCACAGATACGCAGTATTTT.